Listed below are T cell receptor beta chains from one sample, sequenced in a study of PD-1 blockade in classical Hodgkin lymphoma. The assay was immunoSEQ multiplex PCR, and TCRdb's table has in-frame clones only and misses some. Of tens of thousands of clones listed, 71% are singletons. Material: peripheral blood mononuclear cells (PBMCs), obtained at baseline. Receptor source: a human donor with classical Hodgkin lymphoma. The CDR3 runs from the conserved cysteine through the conserved F or W. D genes are given only for firm matches. Not all rows give a size; the values are once, few, many and, for expanded clones, a class.

TRBJ1-2 | - | few | TRBV11-2 | 15 | TGTGCCAGCAGCTTATTTTCTAAAAGGGACTATGGCTACACCTTC | CASSLFSKRDYGYTF
TRBJ2-2 | - | - | TRBV7-2 | 16 | TGTGCCAGCAGCTTAGCGACAGGCTATGTCACCGGGGAGCTGTTTTTT | CASSLATGYVTGELFF
TRBJ1-1 | - | - | TRBV21-1 | 14 | TGTGCCAGCAGCAAATTACGGCATATGACTGAAGCTTTCTTT | CASSKLRHMTEAFF
TRBJ1-5 | - | - | TRBV4-1 | 13 | TGCGCCAGCAGCCAAGGGACAGAAGAATCCCAGCATTTT | CASSQGTEESQHF
TRBJ2-4 | - | - | TRBV5-6 | 15 | TGTGCCAGCAGCTCCTGGATTGGGGCCAAAAACATTCAGTACTTC | CASSSWIGAKNIQYF
TRBJ2-1 | - | - | TRBV5-3 | 17 | TGTGCCAGAAGCTTGTCCAACTGGGAAAGCTCCTACAATGAGCAGTTCTTC | CARSLSNWESSYNEQFF
TRBJ1-1 | - | - | TRBV2 | 14 | TGTGCCAGCAGTGTTCTTGGGGCGAACACTGAAGCTTTCTTT | CASSVLGANTEAFF
TRBJ2-1 | TRBD2 | - | TRBV29-1 | 13 | TGCAGCTCTCGGGGACTAGCGGGAGGGGAGCAGTTCTTC | CSSRGLAGGEQFF
TRBJ1-6 | - | - | TRBV15 | 12 | TGTGCCACCAGCAGAGATGACTCACCCCTCCACTTT | CATSRDDSPLHF
TRBJ2-2 | TRBD2 | - | TRBV5-1 | 16 | TGCGCCAGCAGCCCACGTTTAGCGGGGAACACCGGGGAGCTGTTTTTT | CASSPRLAGNTGELFF
TRBJ1-4 | - | - | TRBV4-3 | 16 | TGCGCCAGCAGCCAAGATGGGGCAGGGCGAAATGAAAAACTGTTTTTT | CASSQDGAGRNEKLFF
TRBJ1-5 | - | - | TRBV29-1 | 14 | TGCAGCGTTCGGGACCCGTCGGGCAATCAGCCCCAGCATTTT | CSVRDPSGNQPQHF
TRBJ1-5 | - | - | TRBV19 | 17 | TGTGCCAGTAGTATTAGGGGAGTGGACTATAGCAATCAGCCCCAGCATTTT | CASSIRGVDYSNQPQHF
TRBJ1-4 | - | - | TRBV6-1 | 12 | TGTGCCAGCGGCAGGGGTGGGGAAAAACTGTTTTTT | CASGRGGEKLFF
TRBJ1-1 | - | - | TRBV6-5 | 15 | TGTGCCAGCAGTTACTCGTTGTTGGGTTTTAGGGAAGCTTTCTTT | CASSYSLLGFREAFF
TRBJ2-7 | TRBD2 | - | TRBV5-6 | 15 | TGTGCCAGCAGCGCGGGGGGAGCGGGAGGTTACGAGCAGTACTTC | CASSAGGAGGYEQYF
TRBJ2-1 | TRBD2 | - | TRBV27 | 16 | TGTGCCAGCAGTTTATCCCCAGCGGGGGTTTACAATGAGCAGTTCTTC | CASSLSPAGVYNEQFF
TRBJ1-1 | TRBD1 | few | TRBV28 | 14 | TGTGCCAGCAGGGCAGGGACAGAGAACACTGAAGCTTTCTTT | CASRAGTENTEAFF
TRBJ1-1 | - | - | TRBV6-1 | 13 | TGTGCCAGCAGTGAGACGGTGAACACTGAAGCTTTCTTT | CASSETVNTEAFF
TRBJ1-3 | - | - | TRBV19 | 15 | TGTGCCAGTAGCCTCGGGGGGGTCTCTGGAAACACCATATATTTT | CASSLGGVSGNTIYF
TRBJ2-2 | TRBD1 | - | TRBV19 | 15 | TGTGCCAGCTGCCGGGGGACAGGGGGCACCGGGGAGCTGTTTTTT | CASCRGTGGTGELFF
TRBJ2-3 | TRBD2 | - | TRBV14 | 17 | TGTGCCAGCAGCCCCCCGAGGGCGGGGGGGTGGACAGATACGCAGTATTTT | CASSPPRAGGWTDTQYF
TRBJ1-4 | - | - | TRBV9 | 15 | TGTGCCAGCAGCGTAGAGGGGGGTCCCGGTGAAAAACTGTTTTTT | CASSVEGGPGEKLFF
TRBJ2-3 | TRBD1 | - | TRBV7-8 | 15 | TGTGCCAGCAGCTTGGACAGGTTCAGCACAGATACGCAGTATTTT | CASSLDRFSTDTQYF
TRBJ1-6 | - | - | TRBV11-3 | 14 | TGTGCCAGCAGCGTCGGTAGGGTATTGTCACCCCTCCACTTT | CASSVGRVLSPLHF
TRBJ2-1 | - | - | TRBV5-1 | 15 | TGCGCCAGCAGCTTGGACCCAAGTGCCTACAATGAGCAGTTCTTC | CASSLDPSAYNEQFF
TRBJ2-7 | - | - | TRBV5-5 | 14 | TGTGCCAGCAGCTTGGAAGAGTCCATCTACGAGCAGTACTTC | CASSLEESIYEQYF
TRBJ2-1 | TRBD1 | - | TRBV6-5 | 15 | TGTGCCAGCAGTGTACAGGGGTTTGCCTACAATGAGCAGTTCTTC | CASSVQGFAYNEQFF
TRBJ1-1 | - | - | TRBV5-4 | 15 | TGTGCCAGCAGCTCAGAATTAATGGGGAACACTGAAGCTTTCTTT | CASSSELMGNTEAFF
TRBJ2-1 | - | - | TRBV2 | 15 | TGTGCCAGCAGTGAACGACAGTCCGGCTACAATGAGCAGTTCTTC | CASSERQSGYNEQFF
TRBJ1-5 | - | - | TRBV28 | 14 | TGTGCCAGTCTAGGAGCGCCTTTCAATCAGCCCCAGCATTTT | CASLGAPFNQPQHF
TRBJ1-5 | TRBD1 | - | TRBV6-5 | 15 | TGTGCCAGCAGTTTCCGGACAGGAGCAAATCAGCCCCAGCATTTT | CASSFRTGANQPQHF
TRBJ1-1 | - | - | TRBV11-3 | 12 | TGTGCCAGCAGCAGGGTTGACACTGAAGCTTTCTTT | CASSRVDTEAFF
TRBJ1-3 | - | - | TRBV19 | 12 | TGTGCCAGTGGACTGAATGGAAACACCATATATTTT | CASGLNGNTIYF
TRBJ2-5 | - | medium-sized | TRBV6-5 | 15 | TGTGCCAGCAGTTACTCTTTGGAGGACCAAGAGACCCAGTACTTC | CASSYSLEDQETQYF
TRBJ1-2 | TRBD1 | - | TRBV7-7 | 17 | TGTGCCAGCAGCTTTACTGTACGGCAGGGGGGGATGTATGGCTACACCTTC | CASSFTVRQGGMYGYTF
TRBJ2-1 | - | - | TRBV7-6 | 16 | TGTGCCAGCAGCTCCCAGGGGATGGGATATTACAATGAGCAGTTCTTC | CASSSQGMGYYNEQFF
TRBJ2-1 | TRBD2 | - | TRBV6-5 | 14 | TGTGCCAGCAGTCTAGCGGGAGGATACAATGAGCAGTTCTTC | CASSLAGGYNEQFF
TRBJ2-6 | - | few | TRBV5-8 | 15 | TGTGCCAGCGGCCCCTATGGATCTGGGGCCAACGTCCTGACTTTC | CASGPYGSGANVLTF
TRBJ1-5 | - | - | TRBV19 | 14 | TGTGCCAGTAGTTTCCTTGGGTCTAATCAGCCCCAGCATTTT | CASSFLGSNQPQHF
TRBJ2-2 | - | - | TRBV10-3 | 15 | TGTGCCATCAGTGAGGCGAACAGGGCCGCCGGGGAGCTGTTTTTT | CAISEANRAAGELFF
TRBJ2-1 | TRBD2 | - | TRBV4-2 | 17 | TGTGCCAGCAGCCAAGAAAAACGGACTAGCGGGAGCGATGAGCAGTTCTTC | CASSQEKRTSGSDEQFF
TRBJ1-5 | - | - | TRBV6-5 | 13 | TGTGCCAGCAGTTACACGGCCAATCAGCCCCAGCATTTT | CASSYTANQPQHF
TRBJ2-1 | TRBD2 | few | TRBV5-1 | 18 | TGCGCCAGCAGCTGGAGGGGGACTAGCGGAGATTACTACAATGAGCAGTTCTTC | CASSWRGTSGDYYNEQFF
TRBJ1-2 | - | once | TRBV19 | 14 | TGTGCCAGTAGTACCCTACAGGGTTTCGGTGGCTACACCTTC | CASSTLQGFGGYTF
TRBJ2-6 | - | - | TRBV5-5 | 16 | TGTGCCAGCAGCTTGGTTGTACGGACTGGGGCCAACGTCCTGACTTTC | CASSLVVRTGANVLTF